This TCR beta chain stems from a study of Tregs in tolerant kidney transplant recipients. The table came from immunoSEQ multiplex PCR; TCRdb's copy has only in-frame clones and leaves some out. Of approximately 43,000 clones in the sample, roughly nine tenths were seen once. A single count supports this clone. Its antigen is undetermined. Study-wide results and caveats: The most relevant donor-specific Treg TCRbeta repertoire apparently came from expansion with activated donor B cells. Findings come from small patient numbers and require larger validation.

Germline CDR1 reads SGHDN; CDR2 reads FVKESK. CDR3 length equals 17 residues. V lost 4 bases to trimming and J lost 2 bases; unmatched junction nucleotides: 8. Unstimulated regulatory T cells (CD4+CD25+CD127-), CD4+CD25- non-regulatory cells, CD4 and CD8 cells were FACS-sorted from thawed PBMCs. An overnight rest at 37°C with about 220 IU/ml IL-2 preceded regulatory T cell sorting from thawed PBMCs. The source material was Tregs from blood. The receptor was derived from a human donor in good health. V and J are TRBV14 and TRBJ2-3; TRBD2 aligns across 11 bases. The CDR3 is CASSPLASGGPTDTQYF. CDR3 DNA sequence: TGTGCCAGCAGCCCCCTCGCTAGCGGGGGGCCCACAGATACGCAGTATTTT.